The 7 T cell receptor beta chains presented below share a single source sample, sequenced in a study of identical twins. TCRdb processed the 5' RACE reads anew with MiXCR; each CDR3 protein has one entry. This sample has 650,000 to 800,000 distinct CDR3 sequences, with approximately 9% found just once. This sample also belongs to another study, concerning yellow fever vaccine responses in identical twins.

Material for sequencing was PBMCs. The receptor set was obtained from a woman between 18 and 29 years old in good health.

In its sample, this clonotype was seen a few times. The rearrangement links TRBV14 to TRBJ2-1, with 7 bases identical to TRBD2. This CDR3 region has 13 residues. The germline V gene has CDR1 SGHDN and CDR2 FVKESK. V was pared by 0 bases and J by 7 bases, with 0 bases of the junction left unmatched. CDR3 DNA sequence: TGTGCCAGCAGCCAAGAGCGGGAGAATGAGCAGTTCTTC. Encoded protein: CASSQERENEQFF.

This clonotype was counted between two and nine times. The CDR3 here is CSASSAGREKLFF. The CDR3 DNA reads TGCAGTGCTAGCTCGGCAGGGCGTGAAAAACTGTTTTTT. The chain combines TRBV20-1 with TRBJ1-4, with D maybe TRBD1 (5 bases). The V end was cut by 3 bases, the J end by 7 bases, with 12 bases between. Germline CDR1 DFQATT, CDR2 SNEGSKA (reference sequence). The CDR3 sequence is 13 residues long.

CDR3 DNA sequence: TGTGCCAGCAGCTTAGACGCCCAACTCAAACCCCTCCACTTT. Its protein is CASSLDAQLKPLHF. The chain has TRBV7-3 and TRBJ1-6, with D uncertain. The germline CDR1 and CDR2 sequences are SGHTA and FQGTGA. Trimming cost V 2 bases and J 12 bases, with 14 bases left between them. The CDR3 totals 14 residues. Filled out from reference TRBV7-3 and TRBJ1-6, the complete variable domain reads GAGVSQTPSNKVTEKGKYVELRCDPISGHTALYWYRQSLGQGPEFLIYFQGTGAADDSGLPNDRFFAVRPEGSVSTLKIQRTERGDSAVYLCASSLDAQLKPLHFGNGTRLTVT.

This clonotype showed up just a few times. The J gene is TRBJ2-1, the V gene TRBV5-1; 9 bases fit TRBD2. The CDR3 length is 18 residues. Per germline, CDR1 SGHRS and CDR2 YFSETQ. Losses at the gene ends were 3 bases for V and 5 bases for J; bases not matched to a gene: 15. This chain's CDR3 is CASSYHWAGGPGDNEQFF. The CDR3 region has the DNA TGCGCCAGCAGCTACCATTGGGCGGGAGGGCCGGGAGACAATGAGCAGTTCTTC.

The table lists this clonotype with a few counts. The V gene is TRBV30, the J gene TRBJ2-1; TRBD2 aligns across 13 bases. J lost 7 bases, V lost 4 bases, and 1 base had no gene match. CDR3 size: 13 residues. CDR1 and CDR2 from the germline V gene are GTSNPN and SVGIG (reference sequence). CDR3 region: CAWKLAGGNEQFF. In DNA form, the CDR3 reads TGTGCCTGGAAACTAGCGGGGGGGAATGAGCAGTTCTTC.

This clonotype was picked up many times. CDR3 protein: CASSLMRDPETQYF. The DNA for the CDR3 is TGTGCCAGCAGCTTAATGAGGGACCCGGAGACCCAGTACTTC. The chain joins TRBV7-6 to TRBJ2-5; tentatively, D is TRBD1 or TRBD2 (5 bases each). The germline CDR1 and CDR2 sequences are SGHVS and FNYEAQ. This CDR3 is built from 14 residues. V lost 2 bases, J lost 5 bases, and 12 bases lay in between.

CDR3 sequence: CASSLVQGAYGYGYTF. The CDR3 DNA is TGCGCCAGCAGCTTGGTGCAGGGGGCGTACGGCTATGGCTACACCTTC. This chain joins TRBV5-1 and TRBJ1-2; 8 bases fit TRBD1. This CDR3 comprises 16 residues. CDR1 is SGHRS and CDR2 is YFSETQ in the germline V gene. V was pared by 0 bases and J by 4 bases, with 8 bases of the junction left unmatched.